This is a list of T cell receptor beta chains from one sample in a study of blood T cell repertoires in COVID-19. Measured with immunoSEQ multiplex PCR; TCRdb has only the in-frame clones, and not every one. The sample carries 200,000 to 250,000 clones, 82% recorded once. Sequenced sample: peripheral blood. The receptors derive from a woman aged 70 to 79 with COVID-19, enrolled during active disease. Each CDR3 is given with its conserved first and last residue. D genes are given only for firm matches. The size entry is marked missing in some rows and otherwise reads once, few, many or a size class.

j_call | v_call | clone_size | d_call | cdr3_aa | cdr3_nt
TRBJ1-3 | TRBV7-6 | - | - | CASSVGPRSSGNTIYF | TGTGCCAGCAGCGTGGGGCCTCGGTCCTCTGGAAACACCATATATTTT
TRBJ1-2 | TRBV19 | - | - | CASYGEFVHGYTF | TGTGCCTCTTACGGGGAGTTTGTCCATGGCTACACCTTC
TRBJ1-2 | TRBV2 | - | TRBD1 | CASSSLGTGDYGYTF | TGTGCCAGCAGTAGTCTTGGGACAGGGGACTATGGCTACACCTTC
TRBJ2-7 | TRBV18 | - | TRBD2 | CASSPKQLAGGPDEQYF | TGTGCCAGCTCACCGAAACAACTAGCGGGAGGGCCTGACGAGCAGTACTTC
TRBJ2-1 | TRBV2 | once | - | CASSGVAATGNEQFF | TGTGCCAGCAGTGGGGTGGCGGCCACAGGGAATGAGCAGTTCTTC
TRBJ2-5 | TRBV6-6 | - | - | CASCPRGETQYF | TGTGCCAGCTGCCCTCGAGGAGAGACCCAGTACTTC
TRBJ2-7 | TRBV6-5 | once | - | CASSYSLASDEQYF | TGTGCCAGCAGTTACTCGCTAGCGTCGGACGAGCAGTACTTC
TRBJ2-7 | TRBV6-5 | - | - | CASRPRTRVPYEQYF | TGTGCCAGCAGGCCCAGGACACGAGTTCCCTACGAGCAGTACTTC
TRBJ1-1 | TRBV11-2 | few | - | CASSHNRETEAFF | TGTGCCAGCAGCCACAACAGGGAAACTGAAGCTTTCTTT
TRBJ1-2 | TRBV6-2/TRBV6-3 | few | TRBD1 | CASSPTGSNYGYTF | TGTGCCAGCAGTCCGACAGGGAGCAACTATGGCTACACCTTC
TRBJ2-3 | TRBV3-1/TRBV3-2 | - | - | CASSQIQEGHTDTQYF | TGTGCCAGCAGCCAAATTCAGGAGGGCCACACAGATACGCAGTATTTT
TRBJ2-5 | TRBV18 | - | - | CASSPFLPGLETQYF | TGTGCCAGCTCACCGTTCCTACCAGGACTAGAGACCCAGTACTTC
TRBJ1-5 | TRBV30 | - | - | CAWTRVGLAGPNQPQHF | TGTGCCTGGACCCGCGTGGGGTTGGCAGGGCCGAATCAGCCCCAGCATTTT
TRBJ2-2 | TRBV7-3 | - | TRBD2 | CASGLTSGANTGELFF | TGTGCCAGCGGCCTTACTAGCGGAGCTAACACCGGGGAGCTGTTTTTT
TRBJ1-2 | TRBV28 | - | TRBD1 | CASSSPGQGTHYTF | TGTGCCAGCAGTTCTCCGGGACAGGGGACGCACTACACCTTC
TRBJ1-1 | TRBV6-2/TRBV6-3 | - | - | CASSYSRGGTEAFF | TGTGCCAGCAGTTACTCGAGGGGAGGCACTGAAGCTTTCTTT
TRBJ1-2 | TRBV6-5 | - | - | CASSTQTGLDGYTF | TGTGCCAGCAGTACGCAAACAGGGTTGGATGGCTACACCTTC
TRBJ1-5 | TRBV19 | - | TRBD1 | CASTLHRGAGFSQPQHF | TGTGCCAGTACCTTACACAGGGGCGCGGGTTTCAGTCAGCCCCAGCATTTT
TRBJ1-4 | TRBV5-1 | few | TRBD1 | CASSLGNRGTGNEKLFF | TGCGCCAGCAGCTTGGGAAACCGGGGGACAGGGAATGAAAAACTGTTTTTT
TRBJ2-7 | TRBV7-9 | - | TRBD2 | CASSLSTSGRIYEQYF | TGTGCCAGCAGCCTTTCGACTAGCGGGAGAATCTACGAGCAGTACTTC
TRBJ2-5 | TRBV24-1 | - | TRBD1 | CATSDHGTAKKETQYF | TGTGCCACCAGTGATCACGGGACAGCCAAGAAAGAGACCCAGTACTTC
TRBJ2-1 | TRBV5-1 | few | - | CASAPLATYNEQFF | TGCGCCAGCGCCCCACTGGCGACATACAATGAGCAGTTCTTC
TRBJ1-5 | TRBV19 | - | - | CASSIGQGPNQPQHF | TGTGCCAGTAGTATCGGCCAGGGGCCCAATCAGCCCCAGCATTTT
TRBJ2-1 | TRBV28 | - | - | CASSLQQAYNEQFF | TGTGCCAGCAGTTTACAGCAGGCCTACAATGAGCAGTTCTTC
TRBJ1-2 | TRBV6-4 | - | - | CASSARKRGYTF | TGTGCCAGCAGTGCCAGGAAGCGGGGCTACACCTTC
TRBJ1-6 | TRBV30 | - | TRBD1 | CASKDRDNSPLHF | TGTGCCTCCAAGGACAGGGATAATTCACCCCTCCACTTT
TRBJ1-1 | TRBV11-1 | few | - | CASSSEGSMNTEAFF | TGTGCCAGCAGCTCTGAGGGATCGATGAACACTGAAGCTTTCTTT
TRBJ1-1 | TRBV18 | once | TRBD1 | CASSSGQVYTEAFF | TGTGCCAGCTCATCTGGACAGGTTTACACTGAAGCTTTCTTT
TRBJ2-7 | TRBV5-6 | - | - | CASSLVARFYEQYF | TGTGCCAGCAGCTTGGTCGCCAGATTCTACGAGCAGTACTTC
TRBJ2-7 | TRBV5-5 | - | TRBD2 | CASSVTSGITYEQYF | TGTGCCAGCAGCGTGACTAGCGGGATCACCTACGAGCAGTACTTC
TRBJ2-1 | TRBV10-3 | - | - | CAISESDVRAVNEQFF | TGTGCCATCAGTGAGTCGGATGTCAGGGCAGTCAATGAGCAGTTCTTC
TRBJ2-4 | TRBV19 | - | - | CASSRGLDIQYF | TGTGCCAGTAGCAGAGGTCTGGACATTCAGTACTTC
TRBJ2-3 | TRBV11-2 | - | TRBD1 | CASSLGDRDTDTQYF | TGTGCCAGCAGCTTAGGGGACAGGGACACAGATACGCAGTATTTT
TRBJ1-1 | TRBV6-5 | - | TRBD1 | CASERGQGSAFF | TGTGCCAGTGAGCGGGGACAGGGTTCAGCTTTCTTT
TRBJ2-7 | TRBV28 | - | TRBD1 | CASSYTGTGAYEQYF | TGTGCCAGCAGTTATACCGGGACAGGGGCCTACGAGCAGTACTTC
TRBJ1-2 | TRBV6-5 | - | TRBD1 | CASRTGGGYTF | TGTGCCAGCAGAACAGGGGGTGGCTACACCTTC
TRBJ1-2 | TRBV7-2 | - | - | CASSLGPGLLLTF | TGTGCCAGCAGCTTAGGACCAGGATTACTGCTCACCTTC
TRBJ1-2 | TRBV7-6 | - | TRBD1 | CASSPRTGNYGYTF | TGTGCCAGCAGCCCCCGGACAGGGAACTATGGCTACACCTTC
TRBJ2-5 | TRBV20-1 | - | TRBD2 | CSAAGGETQYF | TGCAGTGCCGCGGGGGGCGAGACCCAGTACTTC
TRBJ2-2 | TRBV21-1 | - | - | CASITHWDFQEQSANTGELFF | TGTGCCAGCATAACACATTGGGACTTCCAAGAACAAAGCGCGAACACCGGGGAGCTGTTTTTT
TRBJ2-1 | TRBV11-3 | - | - | CASSLEAGPHEQFF | TGTGCCAGCAGCTTAGAAGCAGGCCCCCATGAGCAGTTCTTC
TRBJ1-1 | TRBV7-2 | - | - | CASSLAGVNTEAFF | TGTGCCAGCAGCTTAGCAGGGGTAAACACTGAAGCTTTCTTT
TRBJ2-5 | TRBV27 | - | TRBD1 | CASAALGGRATGKETQYF | TGTGCCAGCGCCGCCTTAGGGGGCAGGGCGACCGGAAAAGAGACCCAGTACTTC
TRBJ1-4 | TRBV2 | - | TRBD1 | CASSKLQGARDEKLFF | TGTGCCAGCAGTAAATTACAGGGGGCGCGGGATGAAAAACTGTTTTTT
TRBJ2-7 | TRBV4-1 | - | - | CASSQASEQYF | TGCGCCAGCAGCCAAGCGTCCGAGCAGTACTTC
TRBJ1-6 | TRBV6-1 | - | - | CASSEARGSPLHF | TGTGCCAGCAGTGAAGCCAGGGGTTCACCCCTCCACTTT
TRBJ1-2 | TRBV6-6 | - | - | CASSSNGYTF | TGTGCCAGCAGTTCTAATGGCTACACCTTC
TRBJ1-4 | TRBV28 | few | - | CASRLGQGNEKLFF | TGTGCCAGCAGACTGGGTCAGGGGAATGAAAAACTGTTTTTT
TRBJ2-7 | TRBV3-1/TRBV3-2 | - | TRBD2 | CASSQDLLAGAPYEQYF | TGTGCCAGCAGCCAAGATCTTCTAGCGGGGGCTCCGTACGAGCAGTACTTC
TRBJ2-7 | TRBV7-7 | - | TRBD1 | CASSLQGAPLDEQYF | TGTGCCAGCAGCTTGCAGGGGGCGCCGCTCGACGAGCAGTACTTC
TRBJ2-7 | TRBV6-5 | - | TRBD2 | CASRFGGSSYEQYF | TGTGCCAGCCGTTTTGGCGGGAGCTCCTACGAGCAGTACTTC
TRBJ1-5 | TRBV7-2 | - | TRBD1 | CASSLFGTGIQPQHF | TGTGCCAGCAGCTTGTTTGGGACAGGGATTCAGCCCCAGCATTTT
TRBJ2-7 | TRBV5-1 | - | TRBD2 | CASSLGTSGLYEQYF | TGCGCCAGCAGCTTGGGGACTAGCGGACTCTACGAGCAGTACTTC